The present TCR beta chain was sequenced within a study of cytomegalovirus exposure and HLA in healthy donors. Study-level background: A prior study identified 90 million to 120 million unique TCR beta sequences from about 179 million T cells.

On this clone itself: What it binds is unknown.

Study-level points and caveats: A classifier reportedly called cytomegalovirus status with high sensitivity and specificity. Later on, an analysis tied 15,000 or so TCR beta sequences to HLA alleles at 0.05 false discovery rate.

The CDR3 extends over 13 amino acids. Germline V gives CDR1 MNHNS, CDR2 SASEGT. Unmatched junction bases numbered 10, after V lost 8 bases and J lost 8 bases. The PCR had 60 Vbeta and 13 Jbeta primers. Sequenced by immunoSEQ multiplex PCR; TCRdb stores in-frame clones only, minus some. The listing records about 170,000 clones. The TCR originated in a woman aged 18-29 years in good health and CMV-seropositive. This rearrangement joins TRBV6-1 to TRBJ1-2, with TRBD1 identical over 8 bases. Source material: PBMCs. Written as DNA, the CDR3 is TGTGCCAGCGAAACCCGACAGGGGAGAGGCTACACCTTC. Amino acids: CASETRQGRGYTF.